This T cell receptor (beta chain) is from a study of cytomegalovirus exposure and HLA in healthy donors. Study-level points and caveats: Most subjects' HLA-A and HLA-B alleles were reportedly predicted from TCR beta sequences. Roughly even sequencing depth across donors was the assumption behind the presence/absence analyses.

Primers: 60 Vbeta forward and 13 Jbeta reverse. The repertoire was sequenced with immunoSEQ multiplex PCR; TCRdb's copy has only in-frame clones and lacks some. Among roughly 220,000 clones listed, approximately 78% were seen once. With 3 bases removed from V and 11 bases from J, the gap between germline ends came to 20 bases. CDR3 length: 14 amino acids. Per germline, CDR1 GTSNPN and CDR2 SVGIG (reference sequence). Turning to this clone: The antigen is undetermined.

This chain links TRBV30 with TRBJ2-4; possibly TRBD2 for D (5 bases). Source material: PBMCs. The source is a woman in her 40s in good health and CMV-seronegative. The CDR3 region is CAWSHDPGGSVQYF. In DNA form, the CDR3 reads TGTGCCTGGAGCCACGATCCGGGCGGGTCCGTTCAGTACTTC.